This T cell receptor beta chain was documented in a study of T cells after yellow fever vaccination. This clonotype was seen ten or more times. The CDR3 spans 18 residues. The germline V gene encodes CDR1 LGHNA and CDR2 YNFKEQ. The V segment lost 0 bases and the J segment 5 bases; nucleotides outside the gene matches: 11. TCRdb re-derived calls from the 5' RACE reads in MiXCR, one entry per CDR3 protein. The repertoire consists of 320,000 or so distinct CDR3 sequences, with about 8.3% occurring once and the leading ten covering 15% to 20%. The receptor's source is a man between 18 and 29 years old who received the YFV17D yellow fever vaccine. V gene TRBV4-2 combines with J gene TRBJ2-3; 10 nucleotides agree with TRBD2. The source was PBMCs, collected roughly 47 days after the first yellow fever vaccination. The CDR3 spells CASSQDRLAGARVDTQYF. CDR3 bases: TGTGCCAGCAGCCAAGATCGGCTAGCGGGGGCTCGGGTAGATACGCAGTATTTT.